Detailed here is one T cell receptor (beta chain). This record comes from a study of blood T cell repertoires in COVID-19. Study-wide background: Material from acute and convalescent COVID-19 was sourced from the United States, Italy and Spain. Sources were T cells, B-cell-depleted T cells, or PBMCs; the material itself was cDNA or gDNA.

Germline CDR1 reads SGHTA; CDR2 reads FQGNSA. V gave up 1 base and J gave up 7 bases, with 8 bases separating them. CDR3 length equals 14 residues. In the original analysis: From reference gene primer amplification, estimates of nucleated cell counts were derived. Generated by immunoSEQ multiplex PCR, the TCRdb table keeps only in-frame clones and is missing some. For V, J and clone size, that table is used; D and trimming come from the DNA. The sample has 95,000 or so clones, more than 65% seen once. Sample: peripheral blood. The chain has TRBV7-2 and TRBJ1-6; D is uncertain. The sequence was obtained from a man older than 75 with active or convalescent COVID-19. CDR3 residues: CASSLVSPNSPLHF. In DNA, the CDR3 is TGTGCCAGCAGCTTAGTAAGCCCCAATTCACCCCTCCACTTT.